These 28 T cell receptor beta chains were sequenced from one sample in a study of immune evolution from preneoplasia to lung adenocarcinoma. Here immunoSEQ multiplex PCR was the method, and the copy in TCRdb shows in-frame clones only, minus some. Seen here are roughly 11,000 clones, roughly 90% observed once, and the top ten hold under 4.5%. The sequenced sample was FFPE invasive lung adenocarcinoma tissue. All receptors derive from a person between 65 and 80 years old with invasive lung adenocarcinoma.

Comment on this clone: Other DNA sequences in this specimen translate into the identical CDR3. The chain has TRBV6-5 and TRBJ2-7; D could derive from TRBD1 or TRBD2 (5 bases each). Looked up from germline, CDR1 is MNHEY and CDR2 is SVGAGI. Trimming shortened V by 2 bases and J by 3 bases, and 11 bases separated the two germline ends. CDR3 length: 14 amino acids. The CDR3 protein is CASSYGTSSYEQYF. The DNA for the CDR3 is TGTGCCAGCAGTTACGGGACGTCTAGCTACGAGCAGTACTTC.

The chain has TRBV5-1 and TRBJ2-7; 13 nucleotides agree with TRBD2. The CDR3 runs to 15 residues. CDR1 is SGHRS and CDR2 is YFSETQ in the germline V gene. V gave up 1 base and J gave up 7 bases; unmatched junction bases: 5. The CDR3 DNA reads as TGCGCCAGCAGCTTGACTAGCGGGAGGGCCGATGAGCAGTACTTC. It yields the protein CASSLTSGRADEQYF.

The chain is built from TRBV29-1 and TRBJ2-1; TRBD2 might be the D (5 bases). V lost 4 bases, J lost 5 bases, and 12 bases lay in between. Per germline, CDR1 SQVTM and CDR2 ANQGSEA. This CDR3 has 13 amino acids. The CDR3 reads CSVARGRDNEQFF. For the CDR3, the DNA is TGCAGCGTTGCCCGGGGTAGGGACAATGAGCAGTTCTTC.

CDR3 bases: TGTGCCAGCAGCCCCGGACTAGCGGGAGGGCCGGGTACAGATACGCAGTATTTT. Translating gives CASSPGLAGGPGTDTQYF. This chain links TRBV7-6 with TRBJ2-3; 15 positions agree with TRBD2. CDR1 is SGHVS and CDR2 is FNYEAQ in the germline V gene. The V segment lost 5 bases and the J segment 3 bases; nucleotides outside the gene matches: 9. The CDR3 contains 18 residues.

There are a few counts of this clone. The genes are TRBV10-3 and TRBJ2-3, with TRBD2 matching 7 bases. The CDR3 extends over 13 amino acids. V dropped 4 bases and J dropped 4; count of bases not matched to a gene: 2. In germline, CDR1 is ENHRY, CDR2 SYGVKD. This CDR3 is CAISGRGSDTQYF. CDR3 bases: TGTGCCATCAGTGGGCGGGGGTCAGATACGCAGTATTTT.

This clone has only one observation. The chain has TRBV28 and TRBJ1-2; possibly TRBD1 for D (6 bases). The CDR3 runs to 16 residues. Per the germline V gene, CDR1 is MDHEN and CDR2 is SYDVKM. The V end was cut by 2 bases, the J end by 8 bases, with 21 bases between. The CDR3 DNA reads as TGTGCCAGCAGTTTAGCAGGGGCCGGGGTTTGGGACGGCTACACCTTC. This codes for CASSLAGAGVWDGYTF.

This sequence joins TRBV6-1 and TRBJ1-5, with no clear D. CDR1 and CDR2 (germline): MNHNS, SASEGT. The V end lost 6 bases, the J end lost 0 bases, and 6 bases lay between the germline ends. The CDR3 loop spans 13 amino acids. CDR3 DNA sequence: TGTGCCAGCAGCTTATTTAGCAATCAGCCCCAGCATTTT. Its translation: CASSLFSNQPQHF.

The rearrangement links TRBV5-6 to TRBJ1-3; D unresolved. The CDR3 spans 14 residues. CDR1 SGHDT and CDR2 YYEEEE come from the germline V gene. Trimming left V 3 bases short and J 6 bases short, with 13 bases between. The CDR3 region has the DNA TGTGCCAGCAGCTACCTTTCTCAGGAAAACACCATATATTTT. This gives the protein CASSYLSQENTIYF.

The table lists this clone with a few counts. This chain links TRBV6-5 with TRBJ1-4; TRBD1 matches 7 bases. Germline V gene data show CDR1 as MNHEY and CDR2 as SVGAGI. Losses at the gene ends were 6 bases for V and 3 bases for J; bases not matched to a gene: 7. This CDR3 has 15 amino acids. CDR3 protein: CASRLTQGANEKLFF. In DNA, the CDR3 is TGTGCCAGCAGGCTCACTCAGGGGGCTAATGAAAAACTGTTTTTT.

Details on this clone: The sample contains more than one DNA sequence encoding this CDR3. This chain joins TRBV28 and TRBJ2-7, with TRBD1 matching 10 bases. Trimming removed 3 bases from V and 8 bases from J; junction bases left unmatched: 7. This CDR3 region has 14 residues. Germline CDR1 reads MDHEN; CDR2 reads SYDVKM. The CDR3 is CASSLGTGVYQQYF. The CDR3 bases are TGTGCCAGCAGTTTGGGGACAGGGGTTTACCAGCAGTACTTC.

This chain uses TRBV6-5 with TRBJ1-5, with unresolved D. CDR3 length: 13 amino acids. Germline lookup yields CDR1 MNHEY and CDR2 SVGAGI. Trimming cost V 0 bases and J 7 bases, with 7 bases left between them. CDR3 region: CASSYSSRQPQHF. DNA for the CDR3: TGTGCCAGCAGTTACTCGAGTAGGCAGCCCCAGCATTTT.

V gene TRBV7-8 combines with J gene TRBJ1-5, with D possibly being TRBD1 (6 bases). This CDR3 has 14 amino acids. Germline values: CDR1 SGHVS, CDR2 FQNEAQ. The ends were cut back, 5 bases at V and 2 bases at J, with 10 bases in the middle. CDR3 in DNA: TGTGCCAGCAGCCCTAACAGGGGCAATCAGCCCCAGCATTTT. This gives the protein CASSPNRGNQPQHF.

This clone showed up just a few times. This chain uses TRBV29-1 with TRBJ2-7; D is possibly TRBD1 or TRBD2 (5 bases each). Deletions cut 5 bases from V and 6 bases from J, with 17 bases between. This CDR3 region has 13 residues. Germline CDR1 reads SQVTM; CDR2 reads ANQGSEA. The CDR3 sequence: CSVRPPGTAEQYF. CDR3 coding DNA: TGCAGCGTTAGACCCCCCGGGACGGCCGAGCAGTACTTC.

The V gene is TRBV9, the J gene TRBJ1-3; 9 nucleotides line up with TRBD1. The CDR3 loop spans 14 amino acids. The J segment lost 3 bases and the V segment lost 3 bases, leaving 1 base of the junction unmatched. Germline CDR1 SGDLS, CDR2 YYNGEE. CDR3 DNA: TGTGCCAGCAGCGCGGACAGGGGTGGAAACACCATATATTTT. This codes for CASSADRGGNTIYF.

V gene TRBV11-2 combines with J gene TRBJ1-2, with 7 bases aligning to TRBD1. Germline assignment: CDR1 SGHAT and CDR2 FQNNGV. There are 14 residues in the CDR3. V was pared by 5 bases and J by 2 bases, with 5 bases of the junction left unmatched. The DNA for the CDR3 is TGTGCCAGCAGCCAGGACAGGACGAACTATGGCTACACCTTC. Encoded protein: CASSQDRTNYGYTF.

The V gene is TRBV27, the J gene TRBJ2-1, with D perhaps TRBD1 (6 bases). Germline loops: CDR1 MNHEY, CDR2 SMNVEV (reference sequence). The length of the CDR3 is 14 residues. Trimming stripped 2 bases from V and 8 bases from J, with 13 bases between. Written as DNA, the CDR3 is TGTGCCAGCAGTTTACAGGGGAAGTTCTATGAGCAGTTCTTC. Translated: CASSLQGKFYEQFF.

The J gene is TRBJ2-7, the V gene TRBV5-8, with TRBD2 matching over 8 bases. V dropped 3 bases and J dropped 2; count of bases not matched to a gene: 7. Per the germline V gene, CDR1 is SGHTS and CDR2 is YDEGEE. CDR3 length: 15 amino acids. CDR3 coding DNA: TGTGCCAGCAGCTCGGGGTCTAGCGGGCCCTACGAGCAGTACTTC. Amino acid sequence: CASSSGSSGPYEQYF.

This chain connects TRBV5-1 to TRBJ1-1; TRBD1 is a possible D gene (6 bases). There are 14 residues in the CDR3. Trimming took 4 bases from V and 7 from J, leaving 17 bases between them. Germline CDR1 reads SGHRS; CDR2 reads YFSETQ. The CDR3 region is CASSRLTGTYEAFF. The CDR3 region has the DNA TGCGCCAGCAGCCGCCTGACAGGCACCTATGAAGCTTTCTTT. The full variable domain, its missing parts supplied by reference TRBV5-1 and TRBJ1-1, is KAGVTQTPRYLIKTRGQQVTLSCSPISGHRSVSWYQQTPGQGLQFLFEYFSETQRNKGNFPGRFSGRQFSNSRSEMNVSTLELGDSALYLCASSRLTGTYEAFFGQGTRLTVV.

CDR3 nucleotides: TGTGCCAGCAGTTTAACTAGCGGGAGGCGACGGTCTTACGAGCAGTACTTC. This encodes CASSLTSGRRRSYEQYF. This chain joins TRBV28 and TRBJ2-7, with TRBD2 matching over 12 bases. In germline, CDR1 is MDHEN, CDR2 SYDVKM. V lost 2 bases to trimming and J lost 4 bases; unmatched junction nucleotides: 9. The CDR3 sequence is 17 residues long.

With respect to this clone: This sample includes further DNA sequences coding for the same CDR3. The rearrangement uses TRBV7-8 and TRBJ2-5; possibly TRBD1 for D (5 bases). Germline values: CDR1 SGHVS, CDR2 FQNEAQ. V lost 5 bases and J lost 5, with 15 bases in between. The CDR3 runs to 14 residues. The CDR3 reads CASSRTNGWETQYF. For the CDR3, the DNA is TGTGCCAGCAGCAGGACAAATGGGTGGGAGACCCAGTACTTC. The variable domain in full, completed from reference TRBV7-8 and TRBJ2-5, reads GAGVSQSPRYKVAKRGQDVALRCDPISGHVSLFWYQQALGQGPEFLTYFQNEAQLDKSGLPSDRFFAERPEGSVSTLKIQRTQQEDSAVYLCASSRTNGWETQYFGPGTRLLVL.

V gene TRBV30 combines with J gene TRBJ2-5; 12 bases are shared with TRBD1. The CDR3 sequence is 14 residues long. Germline CDR1 GTSNPN, CDR2 SVGIG (reference sequence). The junction had 3 bases not matched to a gene; V was cut back by 3 bases and J by 4 bases. The CDR3 region is CAWRGQGAVETQYF. In DNA form, the CDR3 reads TGTGCCTGGAGGGGACAGGGGGCGGTAGAGACCCAGTACTTC. The full variable domain, with the rest looked up from reference TRBV30 and TRBJ2-5, is SQTIHQWPATLVQPVGSPLSLECTVEGTSNPNLYWYRQAAGRGLQLLFYSVGIGQISSEVPQNLSASRPQDRQFILSSKKLLLSDSGFYLCAWRGQGAVETQYFGPGTRLLVL.

The table lists this clone with a count of one. CDR3 sequence: CASSQRLAVSTDTQYF. CDR3 DNA: TGTGCCAGCAGCCAACGATTAGCGGTTAGCACAGATACGCAGTATTTT. The chain couples TRBV11-3 to TRBJ2-3; D perhaps matches TRBD2 (6 bases). V gave up 5 bases and J gave up 0 bases, with 15 bases separating them. The CDR3 has 16 residues. Germline-derived CDR1 and CDR2 are SGHNT and YENEEA.

This sequence joins TRBV9 and TRBJ1-2, with 7 bases fitting TRBD1. Trimming at V came to 3 bases and at J to 4 bases, leaving 12 bases not matched to a gene. The CDR3 totals 16 residues. The germline CDR1 and CDR2 sequences are SGDLS and YYNGEE. The CDR3 nucleotides read TGTGCCAGCAGCGCCTTTCCGGGACAGATTACCTATGGCTACACCTTC. Translated, it gives CASSAFPGQITYGYTF.

The chain uses TRBV20-1 and TRBJ2-7; 15 bases fit TRBD2. Germline V gene data show CDR1 as DFQATT and CDR2 as SNEGSKA (reference sequence). The CDR3 spans 11 residues. The CDR3: CSARTSGRGLV. As DNA, the CDR3 is TGCAGTGCAAGGACTAGCGGGAGGGGATTAGTC.

This chain joins TRBV28 and TRBJ1-5, with 11 bases matching TRBD1. This CDR3 has 16 amino acids. The germline V gene encodes CDR1 MDHEN and CDR2 SYDVKM. V lost 6 bases, J lost 2 bases, and 6 bases stayed unmatched. CDR3 in amino acids: CASREGTGGGNQPQHF. CDR3 coding DNA: TGTGCCAGCAGAGAAGGGACAGGGGGTGGCAATCAGCCCCAGCATTTT.

The chain joins TRBV25-1 to TRBJ2-7; D perhaps matches TRBD1 (5 bases). Germline CDR1 MGHDK, CDR2 SYGVNS. V gave up 4 bases and J gave up 2 bases, with 12 bases separating them. The CDR3 length is 14 residues. The CDR3 loop is CASSAAGLPYEQYF. The DNA for the CDR3 is TGTGCCAGCAGTGCGGCAGGGCTACCCTACGAGCAGTACTTC.

The chain recombines TRBV18 with TRBJ1-4, with a weak D call TRBD1 (5 bases). The germline V gene encodes CDR1 KGHSH and CDR2 LQKENI. This CDR3 is 16 amino acids long. Trimming shortened V by 4 bases and J by 4 bases, and 16 bases separated the two germline ends. The CDR3 DNA is TGTGCCAGCTCACTCAACACGGGACGGCGTAATGAAAAACTGTTTTTT. Its translation is CASSLNTGRRNEKLFF.

The gene calls are TRBV11-2 and TRBJ2-7, with TRBD2 matching over 8 bases. CDR1 and CDR2 from the germline V gene are SGHAT and FQNNGV. This CDR3 has 14 residues. The V gene end was trimmed by 1 base and the J gene end by 2 bases; junction bases not matched to a gene: 1. The CDR3: CASSLGGGPYEQYF. In DNA, the CDR3 is TGTGCCAGCAGCTTAGGCGGGGGGCCCTACGAGCAGTACTTC.